The 17 T cell receptor beta chains reported below all come from one sample, sequenced in a study of tumor and adjacent non-tumor tissue in lung cancer. The library came from three nested PCR rounds adapted from ARM-PCR protocols. Each CDR3 protein gets one entry after TCRdb re-called the multiplex PCR reads with MiXCR. The table shows tens of thousands of distinct CDR3 sequences, with approximately 63% occurring only once. RNA was extracted from bulk tissue without any cell sorting. The sequencing sample was made of lung tumor tissue. These TCRs come from a man aged 50-60 years with non-small cell lung cancer.

There are many counts of this clonotype. The junction departs from germline at one end; a sequencing error may be responsible. V and J are TRBV4-2 and TRBJ2-3; perhaps D is TRBD1 or TRBD2 (7 bases each). The CDR3 has 13 residues. CDR1 is LGHNA, CDR2 YNFKEQ, per germline. CDR3 DNA: TGTGCCAGCAGCCAACTTACAGGGGCCGGGAGGAATTTT. This translates into CASSQLTGAGRNF.

Details on this clonotype: A single base separates this from a much larger clone, so it may be a read error. V gene TRBV20-1 combines with J gene TRBJ2-5, with 7 bases identical to TRBD1. Germline V CDR1 and CDR2: DFQATT, SNEGSKA (reference sequence). The CDR3 contains 15 residues. J lost 5 bases, V lost 0 bases, and 9 bases had no gene match. CDR3 coding DNA: TGCAGTGCTAGAGATCCCAGCAGGGGGTTTGAGACCCAGTACTTC. This translates into CSARDPSRGFETQYF.

To note about this clonotype: One junction end disagrees with the germline gene, perhaps due to a read error. V usage is TRBV11-3 and J usage is TRBJ2-3; TRBD2 aligns across 9 bases. The CDR3 covers 17 residues. Germline CDR1 reads SGHNT; CDR2 reads YENEEA. The CDR3: CASSQGNSGGIADTQCF. CDR3 sequence (DNA): TGTGCCAGCAGCCAAGGGAATAGCGGGGGTATCGCAGATACGCAGTGCTTT.

Worth noting for this clonotype: An end of the junction differs from the germline gene, which may be a read error. The CDR3 spells CATSLARFVEQYF. The CDR3 coding sequence is TGTGCCACCAGCTTGGCAAGGTTTGTCGAGCAGTACTTC. The chain is built from TRBV11-2 and TRBJ2-7; D uncertain. CDR1 is SGHAT and CDR2 is FQNNGV in the germline V gene. The CDR3 is made up of 13 amino acids.

Comments on this clonotype: Mismatch with germline at one junction end may stem from a read error. The rearrangement links TRBV5-1 to TRBJ2-6; D gene uncertain. This CDR3 has 14 amino acids. CDR1 and CDR2 (germline): SGHRS, YFSETQ. The CDR3 is CARSFGYGANVLTF. Here the CDR3 DNA reads TGCGCCAGGAGCTTTGGGTACGGGGCCAACGTCCTGACTTTC.

About this clonotype itself: Given a much more abundant clone one base away, this may be a read error. The J gene is TRBJ2-1, the V gene TRBV6-6, with D hard to call. The CDR3 has 14 amino acids. CDR1 MNHNY and CDR2 SVGAGI come from the germline V gene (reference sequence). CDR3 residues: CPSSYSIDYNEQFF. CDR3 sequence (DNA): TGTCCCAGCAGTTACTCGATAGACTACAATGAGCAGTTCTTC.

This clonotype turned up a few times. The chain couples TRBV20-1 to TRBJ2-1; 13 bases are shared with TRBD2. Germline CDR1 reads DFQATT; CDR2 reads SNEGSKA (reference sequence). V was pared by 6 bases and J by 7 bases, with 12 bases of the junction left unmatched. CDR3 length: 16 residues. DNA for the CDR3: TGCAGTGCCCAAATCTCCGTGGGACTAGCGGGAAATGAGCAGTTCTTC. This encodes CSAQISVGLAGNEQFF.

A word on this clonotype: The junction and the germline gene differ at one end; a read error may be behind it. The chain recombines TRBV14 with TRBJ2-1; D gene unclear. CDR1 SGHDN and CDR2 FVKESK come from the germline V gene. This CDR3 comprises 16 residues. CDR3 region: CAGSQFSGLANNEQFF. Written as DNA, the CDR3 is TGTGCCGGCAGCCAATTCTCCGGATTAGCTAACAATGAGCAGTTCTTC.

This chain connects TRBV7-8 to TRBJ1-4, with a possible D match to TRBD1 (6 bases). Trimming cost V 6 bases and J 10 bases, with 18 bases left between them. Germline CDR1 and CDR2: SGHVS and FQNEAQ. The CDR3 is 14 amino acids. CDR3 in amino acids: CASSFGGVDGKLFF. In DNA form, the CDR3 reads TGTGCCAGCAGTTTCGGGGGCGTGGACGGAAAACTGTTTTTT.

The chain combines TRBV28 with TRBJ2-1; D remains ambiguous. The CDR3 length is 14 residues. CDR1 and CDR2 (germline): MDHEN, SYDVKM. V was cut by 2 bases and J by 4 bases, with 9 bases left in between. Written as DNA, the CDR3 is TGTGCCAGCAGTTTAGATAGCCTGTACAATGAGCAGTTCTTC. As protein: CASSLDSLYNEQFF. Using reference TRBV28 and TRBJ2-1 for the parts outside the CDR3, the full variable domain is DVKVTQSSRYLVKRTGEKVFLECVQDMDHENMFWYRQDPGLGLRLIYFSYDVKMKEKGDIPEGYSVSREKKERFSLILESASTNQTSMYLCASSLDSLYNEQFFGPGTRLTVL.

As regards this clonotype: This CDR3 fails to terminate in the conserved phenylalanine or tryptophan, so it likely reflects a read error. The chain carries TRBV29-1 and TRBJ2-5; 12 bases are a match to TRBD1. The length of the CDR3 is 18 residues. The germline gives CDR1 SQVTM, CDR2 ANQGSEA. V dropped 6 bases and J dropped 4; count of bases not matched to a gene: 18. The CDR3 region has the DNA TGCAGCGTGGGACAGGGGGCGGTGGGGATCTACCTGGGAGAGACCCAGTACATC. Translated: CSVGQGAVGIYLGETQYI.

Note on this clonotype: A clone one base away is much larger, so this may be a read error. V gene TRBV6-1 combines with J gene TRBJ2-7, with TRBD1 identical over 7 bases. Trimming cost V 8 bases and J 0 bases; bases outside gene matches: 13. The CDR3 runs 16 residues. Germline assignment: CDR1 MNHNS and CDR2 SASEGT. For the CDR3, the DNA is TGTGCCAGCGGCGGACCCCGGGACAGCCTCTCCTACGAGCAGTACTTC. Translating gives CASGGPRDSLSYEQYF.

The chain is built from TRBV29-1 and TRBJ2-1; TRBD2 is a possible D gene (5 bases). CDR3 size: 13 residues. Germline CDR1 reads SQVTM; CDR2 reads ANQGSEA. Trimming removed 5 bases from V and 9 bases from J, with 17 bases in between. CDR3 sequence reads: CSVKIEGLSEQFF. CDR3 coding DNA: TGCAGCGTTAAGATAGAGGGTTTGAGTGAGCAGTTCTTC.

With respect to this clonotype: One base away lies a much larger clone, so this may be a sequencing read error. The rearrangement joins TRBV20-1 to TRBJ2-7; 11 bases map to TRBD2. V lost 7 bases and J lost 3; bases outside the gene matches: 8. Germline-derived CDR1 and CDR2 are DFQATT and SNEGSKA (reference sequence). CDR3 length equals 14 residues. The CDR3 spells CSVGGLADDYEQYF. The CDR3 DNA sequence: TGCAGTGTTGGGGGACTAGCGGATGACTACGAGCAGTACTTC.

This clonotype was counted between two and nine times. The chain employs TRBV28 and TRBJ1-6; possibly TRBD1 for D (5 bases). V shed 0 bases and J shed 7 bases, with 10 bases lying between them. Germline V gene sequence: CDR1 MDHEN, CDR2 SYDVKM. This CDR3 is 15 amino acids long. CDR3 bases: TGTGCCAGCAGTTTATGGCGTCAGGGCAATTCACCCCTCCACTTT. This codes for CASSLWRQGNSPLHF.

This clonotype is a singleton in its sample. One end of the junction does not line up with germline, which may come from a read error. V and J are TRBV12-3 or TRBV12-4 and TRBJ2-7; D unresolved. CDR3 length: 13 residues. CDR3: CASSSTGNNEQYF. DNA for the CDR3: TGTGCAAGCAGTTCCACCGGTAACAACGAGCAGTACTTC.

This clonotype was found once. The CDR3 carries no conserved terminal phenylalanine or tryptophan, so it likely arises from a read error. V and J are TRBV30 and TRBJ2-5; TRBD1 matches at 10 bases. This CDR3 is built from 13 residues. Germline trimming cut 3 bases from V and 5 bases from J; bases unmatched to any gene: 3. CDR1 and CDR2 (germline): GTSNPN, SVGIG (reference sequence). The CDR3 sequence is CAWRTGGCETQYI. The CDR3 DNA reads TGTGCCTGGAGGACAGGGGGCTGTGAGACCCAGTACATC.